The 10 T cell receptor beta chains reported below all come from one sample, sequenced in a study of T cell repertoires in cytomegalovirus infection. These receptors' targets are unknown. TCRdb re-called the reads with MiXCR, one entry per CDR3 protein. The sample shows about 350,000 distinct CDR3 sequences, 34% of them seen only once. The sequences come from cultured PBMCs, collected from culture after CMV antigen stimulation. Every receptor here comes from a human donor in good health (CMV status not recorded). Some clones in this sample may be carry-over from other donors' samples.

This clonotype was seen more than once but under ten times. The J gene is TRBJ2-1, the V gene TRBV20-1; no clear D. The V gene's germline CDR1 is DFQATT and CDR2 SNEGSKA (reference sequence). V was cut by 0 bases and J by 9 bases, with 9 bases left in between. CDR3 length: 12 amino acids. The CDR3 loop is CSAREQLSEQFF. The CDR3 DNA sequence: TGCAGTGCTAGAGAACAGCTGAGTGAGCAGTTCTTC.

The rearrangement links TRBV7-2 to TRBJ2-3, with D tentatively TRBD1 or TRBD2 (8 bases each). The length of the CDR3 is 16 residues. V gave up 5 bases and J gave up 4 bases, with 19 bases separating them. The germline V gene has CDR1 SGHTA and CDR2 FQGNSA. The CDR3 sequence is CASSPQGARGADTQYF. The CDR3 DNA follows: TGTGCCAGCAGCCCTCAGGGGGCGCGGGGGGCAGATACGCAGTATTTT.

The CDR3: CASSRLGGTSYEQYF. In nucleotides, the CDR3 is TGTGCCAGCAGTCGCCTGGGGGGCACCTCCTACGAGCAGTACTTC. The genes are TRBV6-2 or TRBV6-3 and TRBJ2-7, with D perhaps given as TRBD1 or TRBD2 (6 bases each). Germline V CDR1 and CDR2: MNHEY, SVGEGT. This CDR3 spans 15 amino acids. The germline V and J ends were trimmed by 5 bases and 0 bases, with 14 bases remaining between them.

The V gene is TRBV27, the J gene TRBJ2-7; D remains unclear. V dropped 0 bases and J dropped 0 bases, with 12 bases sitting between them. Germline-derived CDR1 and CDR2 are MNHEY and SMNVEV (reference sequence). The CDR3 is 16 residues long. The CDR3 here is CASSLSRLGYSYEQYV. CDR3 in DNA: TGTGCCAGCAGTTTATCGAGGCTGGGTTACTCCTACGAGCAGTACGTC.

This clonotype has at least ten counts. The chain couples TRBV7-2 to TRBJ2-3; TRBD2 might be the D (5 bases). CDR3 size: 14 residues. Germline V lookup: CDR1 SGHTA, CDR2 FQGNSA. Trimming removed 6 bases at V and 6 bases at J, with 16 bases between. CDR3 amino acids: CASRRGPGEDTQYF. The CDR3 nucleotides read TGTGCCAGCAGGCGTGGACCTGGGGAGGATACGCAGTATTTT. The variable domain in full, with the rest retrieved from reference TRBV7-2 and TRBJ2-3, is GAGVSQSPSNKVTEKGKDVELRCDPISGHTALYWYRQSLGQGLEFLIYFQGNSAPDKSGLPSDRFSAERTGGSVSTLTIQRTQQEDSAVYLCASRRGPGEDTQYFGPGTRLTVL.

This clonotype has just a few counts. The chain has TRBV12-3 or TRBV12-4 and TRBJ2-6, with TRBD1 identical over 8 bases. J was trimmed by 3 bases and V by 5 bases; bases with no gene match: 3. The CDR3 is 15 residues long. CDR3 DNA: TGTGCCAGCAGTAGACAGGGGTATGGGGCCAACGTCCTGACTTTC. Amino acids: CASSRQGYGANVLTF.

The V gene is TRBV12-3 or TRBV12-4, the J gene TRBJ2-7; a possible D gene is TRBD2 (5 bases). The V gene lost 7 bases and the J gene lost 5 bases, with 21 bases spanning the gap. The CDR3 consists of 15 residues. The CDR3 DNA reads as TGTGCCAGCATCATGCCCGGGTCGCGAGGGCACGAGCAGTACTTC. The encoded protein is CASIMPGSRGHEQYF.

The chain is built from TRBV19 and TRBJ1-1; D uncertain. V lost 3 bases and J 0 bases, leaving 14 bases between the germline ends. This CDR3 is 16 amino acids long. Germline lookup yields CDR1 LNHDA and CDR2 SQIVND (reference sequence). The CDR3 DNA is TGTGCCAGTAGTATTCTATCGCTCGGGGTGAACACTGAAGCTTTCTTT. Residues: CASSILSLGVNTEAFF.

Only a few counts were recorded for this clonotype. The chain has TRBV2 and TRBJ2-2, with D possibly matching TRBD2 (6 bases). CDR1 SNHLY and CDR2 FYNNEI come from the germline V gene. The CDR3 is made up of 14 amino acids. The V end was cut by 8 bases, the J end by 5 bases, with 15 bases between. CDR3 amino acids: CASEAGQATGELFF. Here the CDR3 DNA reads TGTGCCAGCGAGGCGGGGCAGGCAACCGGGGAGCTGTTTTTT.

The chain joins TRBV12-3 or TRBV12-4 to TRBJ1-1; D ambiguous. The CDR3 sequence is 15 residues long. Trimming took off 3 bases at V and 0 bases at J, with 11 bases between the two ends. The CDR3 is CASSLPPAVNTEAFF. In DNA form, the CDR3 reads TGTGCCAGCAGTTTGCCCCCGGCGGTGAACACTGAAGCTTTCTTT.